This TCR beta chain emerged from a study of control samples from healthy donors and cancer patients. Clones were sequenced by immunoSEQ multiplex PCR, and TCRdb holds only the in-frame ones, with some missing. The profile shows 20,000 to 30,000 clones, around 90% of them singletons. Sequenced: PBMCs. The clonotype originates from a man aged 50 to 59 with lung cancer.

The CDR3: CASSTLLGSYEQYF. Written as DNA, the CDR3 is TGTGCCAGCAGTACGCTCCTGGGGTCCTACGAGCAGTACTTC. The chain couples TRBV6-6 to TRBJ2-7; D uncertain. The germline V and J ends were trimmed by 5 bases and 1 base, with 12 bases remaining between them. The CDR3 has 14 amino acids. Germline-derived CDR1 and CDR2 are MNHNY and SVGAGI (reference sequence).